This record covers a single T cell receptor (beta chain). The clone's antigen remains unknown. Base-call qualities are not available, and no considerably larger clone is one nucleotide away. The sample belongs to a study of blood T cell repertoires in COVID-19 (dated by TCRdb to the early 2020s). Regarding the research as a whole: Samples from collaborators originated in the United States, Italy and Spain and spanned both the acute and convalescent phases of COVID-19. The prospective study material was composed of cDNA or gDNA derived from T cells, B-cell-depleted T cells, or PBMCs. Deeply sampled blood TCRbeta repertoires from subjects exposed to, actively infected with, or recovered from COVID-19 were included in the dataset. The repertoires were released in a freely available public database meant as a resource for research on the immune response to SARS-CoV-2. The samples were drawn from two sources: the first 160 participants of the ongoing ImmuneRACE study, and fewer than 1,500 subjects contributed by 6 global collaborators. Sample metadata almost always included a de-identified subject ID, COVID-19 status, age in years and sex. HLA class I and class II types, where available, came from metadata supplied by the sample provider rather than from assay-based typing.

One collaborating source in Seattle enrolled patients while the patients were actively infected and followed the patients over time throughout the course of disease. Each collaborating institution followed its own protocols to collect whole blood in K2EDTA tubes. Collaborator samples were shipped for TCRbeta analysis as frozen whole blood, isolated PBMCs, or DNA extracted from either sample type. Study-level results and caveats: The amount of clinical and demographic metadata varied by source and participant and was provided uncurated.

TCRbeta CDR3 regions were amplified from genomic DNA using the immunoSEQ Assay, a bias-controlled multiplex PCR. In the paper's pipeline: The number of nucleated cells in each sample was estimated by amplification of reference gene primers within the assay. To quantify the absolute abundance of each unique TCRbeta CDR3 rearrangement, sequence reads were collapsed and filtered. Productive Simpson clonality was computed per sample as the square root of Simpson's diversity index over productive rearrangements. This is the immuneACCESS table as TCRdb keeps it, with only in-frame sequences that have V and J called. A part of the clones is gone; compared with another copy, unresolved V genes explain less than half, and the rest is unexplained. V, J and clone size are taken as reported in that table, and D and trimming were inferred from the DNA itself. The sample table holds 250,000 to 300,000 clones, of which roughly 90% were seen once. Clones ranked in the top ten supply 11% of the sample.

Sample: peripheral blood. The sequence was obtained from a young woman with COVID-19, enrolled during active disease.

In nucleotides, the sequence is TGTGCCAGCAGCCGGATTCTAGCGGGAGGGGAATACGAGCAGTACTTC. Its coded protein is CASSRILAGGEYEQYF. The rearranged segments are TRBV14 and TRBJ2-7; the junction holds 12 bases that match TRBD2. Based on the germline V gene, the CDR1 and CDR2 sequences are SGHDN and FVKESK. For this chain, trimming is 4 bases at the V end and 4 bases at the J end, and the number of junction bases without a gene match is 8. Reading from cysteine to phenylalanine, the CDR3 counts 16 amino acids. Only the CDR3 region is kept as DNA, spanning 48 bases read in frame from base 1.